This TCR beta chain was sequenced for a study of identical twins. Study-level results: Twin pairs had excess sharing that was weaker in beta out-of-frame sequences. Out-of-frame alpha sequences shared by twins were enriched for low generation probability. The abundant beta clonotypes from cord blood had fewer insertions, and memory repertoires had none of this.

Healthy Caucasians, and only they, were the donors. TCRdb used MiXCR to reprocess the 5' RACE reads, holding one entry per CDR3 protein. Of nearly 900,000 distinct CDR3 sequences in the sample, more than 9% were seen once. This clonotype has just a few counts. Its antigen is as yet unknown. CDR3 length: 18 residues. CDR1 is MGHRA and CDR2 is YSYEKL in the germline V gene. With 2 bases clipped from V and 1 base from J, the junction kept 11 bases outside the gene matches. Separately, the same data were catalogued under a study of yellow fever vaccine responses in identical twins.

The specimen sequenced was PBMCs. The receptor's source is a woman in her late teens or twenties in good health. The chain employs TRBV4-1 and TRBJ2-1; TRBD2 matches at 7 bases. The CDR3 region is CASSQREGVVGSYNEQFF. The CDR3 bases are TGCGCCAGCAGCCAAAGGGAGGGCGTCGTCGGATCCTACAATGAGCAGTTCTTC.